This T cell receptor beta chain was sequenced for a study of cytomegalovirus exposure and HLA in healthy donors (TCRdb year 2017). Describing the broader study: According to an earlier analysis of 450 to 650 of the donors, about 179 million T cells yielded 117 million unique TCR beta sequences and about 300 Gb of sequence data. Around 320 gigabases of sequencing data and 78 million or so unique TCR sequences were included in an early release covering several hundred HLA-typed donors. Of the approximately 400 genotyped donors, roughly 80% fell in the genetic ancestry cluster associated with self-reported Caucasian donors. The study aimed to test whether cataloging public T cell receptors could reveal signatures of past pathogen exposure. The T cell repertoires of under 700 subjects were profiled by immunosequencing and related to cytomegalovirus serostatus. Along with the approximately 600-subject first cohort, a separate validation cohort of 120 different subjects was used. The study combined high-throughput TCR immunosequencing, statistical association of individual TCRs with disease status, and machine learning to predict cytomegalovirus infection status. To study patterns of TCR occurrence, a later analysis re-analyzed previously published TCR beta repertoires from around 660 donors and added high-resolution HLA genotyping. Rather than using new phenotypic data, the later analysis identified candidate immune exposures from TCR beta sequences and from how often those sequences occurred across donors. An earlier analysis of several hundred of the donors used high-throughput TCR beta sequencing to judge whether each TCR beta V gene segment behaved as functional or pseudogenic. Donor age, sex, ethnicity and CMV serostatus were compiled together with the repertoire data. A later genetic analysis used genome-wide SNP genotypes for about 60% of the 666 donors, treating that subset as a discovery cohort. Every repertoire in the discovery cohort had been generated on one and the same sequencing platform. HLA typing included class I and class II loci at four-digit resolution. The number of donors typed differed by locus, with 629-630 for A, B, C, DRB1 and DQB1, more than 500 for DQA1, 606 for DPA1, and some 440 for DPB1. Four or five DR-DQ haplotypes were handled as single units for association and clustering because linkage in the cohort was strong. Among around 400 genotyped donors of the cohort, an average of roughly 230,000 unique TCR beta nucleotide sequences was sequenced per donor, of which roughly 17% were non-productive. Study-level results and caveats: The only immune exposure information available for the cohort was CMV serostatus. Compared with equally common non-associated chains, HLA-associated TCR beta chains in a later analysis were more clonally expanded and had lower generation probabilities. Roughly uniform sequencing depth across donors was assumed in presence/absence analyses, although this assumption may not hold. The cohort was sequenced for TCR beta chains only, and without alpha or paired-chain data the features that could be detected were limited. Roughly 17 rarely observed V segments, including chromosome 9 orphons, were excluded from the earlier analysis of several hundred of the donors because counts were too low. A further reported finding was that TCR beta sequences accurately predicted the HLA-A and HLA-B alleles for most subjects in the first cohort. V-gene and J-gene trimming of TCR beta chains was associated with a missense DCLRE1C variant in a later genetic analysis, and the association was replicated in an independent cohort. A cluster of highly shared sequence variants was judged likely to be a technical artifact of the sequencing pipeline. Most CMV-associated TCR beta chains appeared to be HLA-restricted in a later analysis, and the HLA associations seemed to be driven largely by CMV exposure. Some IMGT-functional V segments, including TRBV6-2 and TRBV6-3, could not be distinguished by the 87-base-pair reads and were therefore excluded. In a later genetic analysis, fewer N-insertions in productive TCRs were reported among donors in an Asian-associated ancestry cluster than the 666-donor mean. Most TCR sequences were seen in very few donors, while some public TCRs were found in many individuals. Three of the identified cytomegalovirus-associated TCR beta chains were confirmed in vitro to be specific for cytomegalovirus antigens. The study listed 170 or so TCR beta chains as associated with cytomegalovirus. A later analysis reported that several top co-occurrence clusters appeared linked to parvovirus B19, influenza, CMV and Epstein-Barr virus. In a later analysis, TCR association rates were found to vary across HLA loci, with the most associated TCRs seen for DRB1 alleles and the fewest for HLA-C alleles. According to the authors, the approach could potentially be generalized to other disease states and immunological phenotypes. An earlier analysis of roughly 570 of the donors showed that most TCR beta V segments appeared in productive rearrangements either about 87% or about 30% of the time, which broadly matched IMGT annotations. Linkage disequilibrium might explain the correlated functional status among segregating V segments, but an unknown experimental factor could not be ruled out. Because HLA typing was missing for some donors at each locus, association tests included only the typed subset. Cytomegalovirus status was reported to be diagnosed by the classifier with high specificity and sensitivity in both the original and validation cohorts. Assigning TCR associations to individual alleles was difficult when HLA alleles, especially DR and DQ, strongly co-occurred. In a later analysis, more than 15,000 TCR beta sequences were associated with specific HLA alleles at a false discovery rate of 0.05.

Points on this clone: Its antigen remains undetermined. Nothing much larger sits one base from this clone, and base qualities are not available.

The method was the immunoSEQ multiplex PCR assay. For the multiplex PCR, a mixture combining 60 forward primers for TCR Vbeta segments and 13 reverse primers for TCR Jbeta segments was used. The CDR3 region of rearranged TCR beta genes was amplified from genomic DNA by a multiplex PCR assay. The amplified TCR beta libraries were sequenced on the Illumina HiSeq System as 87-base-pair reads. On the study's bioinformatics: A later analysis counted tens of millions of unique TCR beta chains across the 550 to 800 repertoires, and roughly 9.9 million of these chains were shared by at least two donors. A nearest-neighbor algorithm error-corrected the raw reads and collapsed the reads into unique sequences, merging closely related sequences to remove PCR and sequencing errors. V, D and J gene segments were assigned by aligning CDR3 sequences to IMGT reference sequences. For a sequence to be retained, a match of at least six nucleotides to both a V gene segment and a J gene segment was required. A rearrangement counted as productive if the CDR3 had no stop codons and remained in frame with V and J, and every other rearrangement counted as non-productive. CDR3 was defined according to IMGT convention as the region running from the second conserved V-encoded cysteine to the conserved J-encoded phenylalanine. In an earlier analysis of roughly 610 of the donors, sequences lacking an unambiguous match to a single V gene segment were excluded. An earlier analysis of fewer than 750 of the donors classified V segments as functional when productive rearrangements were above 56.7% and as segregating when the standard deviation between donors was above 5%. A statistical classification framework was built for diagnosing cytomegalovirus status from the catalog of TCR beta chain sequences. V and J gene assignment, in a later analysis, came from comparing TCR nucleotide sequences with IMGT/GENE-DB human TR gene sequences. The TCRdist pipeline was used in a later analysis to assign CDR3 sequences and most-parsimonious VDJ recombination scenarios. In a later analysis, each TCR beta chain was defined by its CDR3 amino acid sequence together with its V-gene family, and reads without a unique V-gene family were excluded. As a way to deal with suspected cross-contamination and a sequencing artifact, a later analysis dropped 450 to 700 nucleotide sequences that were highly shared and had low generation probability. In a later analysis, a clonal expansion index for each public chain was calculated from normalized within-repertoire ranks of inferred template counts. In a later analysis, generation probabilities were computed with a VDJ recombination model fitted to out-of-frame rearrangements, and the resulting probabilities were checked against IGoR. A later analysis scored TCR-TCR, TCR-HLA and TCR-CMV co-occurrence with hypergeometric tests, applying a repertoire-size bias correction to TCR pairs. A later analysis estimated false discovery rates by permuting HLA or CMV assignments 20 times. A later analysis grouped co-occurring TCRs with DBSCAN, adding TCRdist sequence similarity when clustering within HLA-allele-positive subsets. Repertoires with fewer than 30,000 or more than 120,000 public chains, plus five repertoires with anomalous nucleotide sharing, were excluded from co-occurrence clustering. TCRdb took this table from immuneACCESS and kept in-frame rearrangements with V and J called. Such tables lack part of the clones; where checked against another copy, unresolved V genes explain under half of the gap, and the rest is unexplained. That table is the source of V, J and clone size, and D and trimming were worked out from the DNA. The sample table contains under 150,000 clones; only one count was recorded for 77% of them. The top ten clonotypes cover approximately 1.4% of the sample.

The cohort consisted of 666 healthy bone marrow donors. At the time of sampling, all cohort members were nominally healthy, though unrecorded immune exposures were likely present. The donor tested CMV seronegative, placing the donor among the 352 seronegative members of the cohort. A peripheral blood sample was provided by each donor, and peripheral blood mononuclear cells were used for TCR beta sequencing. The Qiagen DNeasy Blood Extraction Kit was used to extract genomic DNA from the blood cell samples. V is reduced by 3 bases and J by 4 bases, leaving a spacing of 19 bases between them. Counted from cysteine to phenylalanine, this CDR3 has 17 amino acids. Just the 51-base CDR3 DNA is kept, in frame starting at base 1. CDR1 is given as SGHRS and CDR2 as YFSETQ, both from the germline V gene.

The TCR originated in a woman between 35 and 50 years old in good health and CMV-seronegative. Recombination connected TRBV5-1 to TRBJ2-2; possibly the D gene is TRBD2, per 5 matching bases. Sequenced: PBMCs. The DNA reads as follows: TGCGCCAGCAGCTCGGACCTCACGAGGGCGACCACCGGGGAGCTGTTTTTT. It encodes CASSSDLTRATTGELFF.